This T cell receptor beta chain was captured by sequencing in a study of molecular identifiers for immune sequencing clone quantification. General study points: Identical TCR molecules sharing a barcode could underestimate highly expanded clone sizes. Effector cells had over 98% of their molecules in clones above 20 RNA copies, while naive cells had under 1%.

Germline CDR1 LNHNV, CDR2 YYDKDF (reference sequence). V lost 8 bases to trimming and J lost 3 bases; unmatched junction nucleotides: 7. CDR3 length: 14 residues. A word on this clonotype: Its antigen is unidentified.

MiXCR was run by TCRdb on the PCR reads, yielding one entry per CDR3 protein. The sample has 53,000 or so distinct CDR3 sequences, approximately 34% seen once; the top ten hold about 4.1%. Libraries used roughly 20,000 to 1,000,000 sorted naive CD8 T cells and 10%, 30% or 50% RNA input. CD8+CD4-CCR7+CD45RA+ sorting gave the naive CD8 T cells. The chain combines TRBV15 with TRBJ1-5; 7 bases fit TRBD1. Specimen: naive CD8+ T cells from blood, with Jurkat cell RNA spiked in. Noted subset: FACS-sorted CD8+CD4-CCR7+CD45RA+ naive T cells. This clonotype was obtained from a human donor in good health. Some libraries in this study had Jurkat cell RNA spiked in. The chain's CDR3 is CATCGDRFNQPQHF. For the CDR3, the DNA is TGTGCCACCTGCGGGGACAGATTCAATCAGCCCCAGCATTTT.